The next 7 T cell receptor beta chains were all read from a single sample in a study of early T cells in non-severe SARS-CoV-2 infection. MiXCR, run by TCRdb on the 5' RACE reads, gives a single entry per CDR3 protein. Seen here are about 23,000 distinct CDR3 sequences, roughly 5.3% observed once, and the top ten hold around 4.1%. Sequenced material: whole blood. Source of these receptors: an adult who was a healthcare worker with PCR-confirmed SARS-CoV-2 infection or an uninfected control (not recorded which).

This clonotype appeared a few times. The chain has TRBV4-2 and TRBJ1-5; D remains ambiguous. Germline values: CDR1 LGHNA, CDR2 YNFKEQ. Trimming took off 5 bases at V and 2 bases at J, with 13 bases between the two ends. The CDR3 contains 15 residues. The CDR3 DNA is TGTGCCAGCAGCGAATGGGGATATGGCAATCAGCCCCAGCATTTT. Its translation: CASSEWGYGNQPQHF.

At least ten counts were recorded for this clonotype. The V gene is TRBV6-2 or TRBV6-3, the J gene TRBJ2-1; unclear D gene. CDR3 length: 16 amino acids. Germline-derived CDR1 and CDR2 are MNHEY and SVGEGT. V shed 0 bases and J shed 8 bases, with 17 bases lying between them. The CDR3 bases are TGTGCCAGCAGTTACTCTAGGACCGCGACTGCGGATGAGCAGTTCTTC. Protein sequence: CASSYSRTATADEQFF.

The table lists this clonotype with many counts. The V gene is TRBV6-1, the J gene TRBJ2-1, with D possibly TRBD2 on 5 matching bases. The CDR3 is 12 residues long. Germline CDR1 and CDR2: MNHNS and SASEGT. The ends were cut back, 4 bases at V and 9 bases at J, with 10 bases in the middle. The CDR3 here is CASSALGSEQFF. CDR3 nucleotides: TGTGCCAGCAGTGCCCTAGGGAGTGAGCAGTTCTTC.

This clonotype occurred a few times. The chain is built from TRBV28 and TRBJ2-7; possible D gene TRBD2, 7 bases. V shed 10 bases and J shed 2 bases, with 18 bases lying between them. Germline lookup yields CDR1 MDHEN and CDR2 SYDVKM. CDR3 length: 14 residues. The CDR3 protein is CATLGGGTTYEQYF. In DNA, the CDR3 is TGTGCCACCCTGGGGGGGGGGACAACCTACGAGCAGTACTTC.

This clonotype was seen many times. The chain joins TRBV4-3 to TRBJ1-2, with unresolved D. CDR1 and CDR2 from the germline V gene are LGHNA and YSLEER. V was cut by 0 bases and J by 4 bases, with 15 bases left in between. This CDR3 has 16 amino acids. The CDR3 spells CASSQEAHPAPYGYTF. DNA of the CDR3: TGCGCCAGCAGCCAAGAAGCACACCCGGCACCCTATGGCTACACCTTC.

Many counts were recorded for this clonotype. This chain connects TRBV3-1 to TRBJ1-1, with unresolved D. V dropped 6 bases and J dropped 2 bases, with 10 bases sitting between them. This CDR3 has 13 residues. Germline CDR1 and CDR2: LGHDT and YNNKEL (reference sequence). The CDR3 region is CASSPDGNTEAFF. In nucleotides, the CDR3 is TGTGCCAGCAGTCCCGACGGAAACACTGAAGCTTTCTTT.

The V and J genes are TRBV28 and TRBJ2-3; 8 nucleotides match TRBD1. The germline CDR1 and CDR2 sequences are MDHEN and SYDVKM. The CDR3 loop spans 14 amino acids. J was trimmed by 5 bases and V by 5 bases; bases with no gene match: 6. CDR3 nucleotide sequence: TGTGCCAGCAGTACGATGGGACAGGTAGATACGCAGTATTTT. Protein sequence: CASSTMGQVDTQYF.